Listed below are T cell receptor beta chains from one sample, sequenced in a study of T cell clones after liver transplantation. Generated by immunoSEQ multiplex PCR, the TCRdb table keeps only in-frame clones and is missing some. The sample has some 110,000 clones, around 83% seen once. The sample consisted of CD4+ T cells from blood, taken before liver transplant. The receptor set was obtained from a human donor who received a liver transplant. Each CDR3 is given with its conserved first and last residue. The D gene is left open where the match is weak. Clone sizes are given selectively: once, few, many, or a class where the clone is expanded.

CDR3aa: CASSPELAKNIQYF
CDR3nt: TGTGCCAGCTCACCAGAATTAGCCAAAAACATTCAGTACTTC
v_gene: TRBV18
j_gene: TRBJ2-4
abundance: .
d_gene: .

CDR3aa: CASSLATSYEQYF
CDR3nt: TGTGCCAGCAGCTTGGCCACATCCTACGAGCAGTACTTC
v_gene: TRBV7-6
j_gene: TRBJ2-7
abundance: .
d_gene: .

CDR3aa: CASSLTGPRNSPLHF
CDR3nt: TGTGCCAGCAGCTTGACGGGACCGCGTAATTCACCCCTCCACTTT
v_gene: TRBV5-4
j_gene: TRBJ1-6
abundance: .
d_gene: .

CDR3aa: CASSESPSTDTQYF
CDR3nt: TGTGCCAGCAGTGAGTCCCCTAGCACAGATACGCAGTATTTT
v_gene: TRBV4-2
j_gene: TRBJ2-3
abundance: .
d_gene: .

CDR3aa: CASSLRGLLEQFF
CDR3nt: TGTGCCAGCAGCTTAAGGGGCCTCTTGGAGCAGTTCTTC
v_gene: TRBV7-8
j_gene: TRBJ2-1
abundance: .
d_gene: .

CDR3aa: CASATMGQPSGNTIYF
CDR3nt: TGTGCCAGTGCCACTATGGGCCAGCCCTCTGGAAACACCATATATTTT
v_gene: TRBV19
j_gene: TRBJ1-3
abundance: .
d_gene: .

CDR3aa: CASSPQGRNTIYF
CDR3nt: TGTGCCAGCTCACCACAGGGGAGAAACACCATATATTTT
v_gene: TRBV18
j_gene: TRBJ1-3
abundance: .
d_gene: .

CDR3aa: CASSFRGRRADTQYF
CDR3nt: TGTGCCAGCAGCTTCAGGGGGCGCAGGGCAGATACGCAGTATTTT
v_gene: TRBV7-3
j_gene: TRBJ2-3
abundance: .
d_gene: TRBD1

CDR3aa: CASSYQIGTGGYEQYF
CDR3nt: TGTGCCAGCAGTTACCAGATTGGGACAGGGGGCTACGAGCAGTACTTC
v_gene: TRBV6-5
j_gene: TRBJ2-7
abundance: .
d_gene: TRBD1

CDR3aa: CASSIAGELFF
CDR3nt: TGTGCCAGCAGCATTGCCGGGGAGCTGTTTTTT
v_gene: TRBV27
j_gene: TRBJ2-2
abundance: .
d_gene: .

CDR3aa: CASSSGARSYTGELFF
CDR3nt: TGTGCCAGCAGCTCCGGGGCCAGAAGTTACACCGGGGAGCTGTTTTTT
v_gene: TRBV7-8
j_gene: TRBJ2-2
abundance: .
d_gene: .

CDR3aa: CASSSYPGQPLHF
CDR3nt: TGTGCCAGCAGTAGTTACCCGGGACAGCCCCTCCACTTT
v_gene: TRBV7-2
j_gene: TRBJ1-6
abundance: .
d_gene: TRBD1

CDR3aa: CASSQDNGLVYGYTF
CDR3nt: TGTGCCAGCAGCCAAGATAATGGCCTCGTCTATGGCTACACCTTC
v_gene: TRBV4-2
j_gene: TRBJ1-2
abundance: .
d_gene: .

CDR3aa: CASGRGGTTETQYF
CDR3nt: TGTGCCAGCGGACGCGGGGGGACCACAGAGACCCAGTACTTC
v_gene: TRBV2
j_gene: TRBJ2-5
abundance: .
d_gene: TRBD2

CDR3aa: CASSFPQGANEKLFF
CDR3nt: TGTGCCAGCAGTTTCCCACAGGGGGCAAATGAAAAACTGTTTTTT
v_gene: TRBV28
j_gene: TRBJ1-4
abundance: .
d_gene: TRBD1

CDR3aa: CASSVGDQPQHF
CDR3nt: TGTGCCAGCAGCGTGGGGGATCAGCCCCAGCATTTT
v_gene: TRBV5-6
j_gene: TRBJ1-5
abundance: .
d_gene: .

CDR3aa: CASSLGQAGGLAGVGIYEQYF
CDR3nt: TGCGCCAGCAGCTTGGGTCAGGCCGGAGGACTAGCGGGAGTTGGGATCTACGAGCAGTACTTC
v_gene: TRBV5-1
j_gene: TRBJ2-7
abundance: .
d_gene: TRBD2

CDR3aa: CASSQEDRWPYNEQFF
CDR3nt: TGCGCCAGCAGCCAAGAGGACCGGTGGCCCTACAATGAGCAGTTCTTC
v_gene: TRBV4-3
j_gene: TRBJ2-1
abundance: .
d_gene: .

CDR3aa: CASSPGLASYEQYF
CDR3nt: TGTGCCAGCAGCCCGGGACTAGCATCCTACGAGCAGTACTTC
v_gene: TRBV14
j_gene: TRBJ2-7
abundance: few
d_gene: TRBD2

CDR3aa: CASSPRQGAKDTQYF
CDR3nt: TGTGCCAGCAGTCCTAGACAGGGGGCAAAAGATACGCAGTATTTT
v_gene: TRBV27
j_gene: TRBJ2-3
abundance: .
d_gene: TRBD1

CDR3aa: CASSGHSFQETQYF
CDR3nt: TGTGCCAGCAGCGGACACTCCTTCCAAGAGACCCAGTACTTC
v_gene: TRBV7-6
j_gene: TRBJ2-5
abundance: .
d_gene: .

CDR3aa: CASSTTGGNQPQHF
CDR3nt: TGTGCCAGCAGTACAACAGGGGGGAATCAGCCCCAGCATTTT
v_gene: TRBV6-5
j_gene: TRBJ1-5
abundance: .
d_gene: TRBD1

CDR3aa: CASSFPGTVYGYTF
CDR3nt: TGTGCCAGCAGCTTCCCCGGGACAGTATATGGCTACACCTTC
v_gene: TRBV5-6
j_gene: TRBJ1-2
abundance: .
d_gene: TRBD1

CDR3aa: CASSGLAGGGESSYEQYF
CDR3nt: TGTGCCAGCTCCGGGTTAGCGGGGGGAGGTGAAAGTTCCTACGAGCAGTACTTC
v_gene: TRBV27
j_gene: TRBJ2-7
abundance: .
d_gene: TRBD2

CDR3aa: CAWRGYYGYTF
CDR3nt: TGTGCCTGGAGGGGCTACTATGGCTACACCTTC
v_gene: TRBV30
j_gene: TRBJ1-2
abundance: .
d_gene: .

CDR3aa: CASRHDSFPYEQYF
CDR3nt: TGTGCCAGCAGGCATGACAGCTTTCCCTACGAGCAGTACTTC
v_gene: TRBV6-5
j_gene: TRBJ2-7
abundance: .
d_gene: .

CDR3aa: CASSVLGGGTEAFF
CDR3nt: TGTGCCAGCAGCGTGCTAGGAGGGGGCACTGAAGCTTTCTTT
v_gene: TRBV9
j_gene: TRBJ1-1
abundance: .
d_gene: .

CDR3aa: CASSPRQGITYEQYF
CDR3nt: TGTGCCAGCAGTCCTAGACAGGGGATTACCTACGAGCAGTACTTC
v_gene: TRBV27
j_gene: TRBJ2-7
abundance: .
d_gene: TRBD1

CDR3aa: CASSLSTGTGSQPQHF
CDR3nt: TGTGCCAGCAGCTTATCGACCGGGACAGGGTCTCAGCCCCAGCATTTT
v_gene: TRBV7-2
j_gene: TRBJ1-5
abundance: .
d_gene: TRBD1

CDR3aa: CASSQSIGTEFIRLFF
CDR3nt: TGTGCCAGCAGCCAATCGATCGGTACAGAATTCATAAGGCTGTTTTTT
v_gene: TRBV16
j_gene: TRBJ1-4
abundance: .
d_gene: .

CDR3aa: CASSATGTGGNYGYTF
CDR3nt: TGTGCCAGTAGTGCAACCGGGACAGGGGGCAACTATGGCTACACCTTC
v_gene: TRBV19
j_gene: TRBJ1-2
abundance: .
d_gene: TRBD1

CDR3aa: CASSQNPGTASYGYTF
CDR3nt: TGTGCCAGCAGCCAAAACCCCGGGACAGCCTCCTATGGCTACACCTTC
v_gene: TRBV5-4
j_gene: TRBJ1-2
abundance: .
d_gene: TRBD1

CDR3aa: CASSRSGTGELFF
CDR3nt: TGTGCCAGCAGCCGGTCGGGGACCGGGGAGCTGTTTTTT
v_gene: TRBV11-2
j_gene: TRBJ2-2
abundance: .
d_gene: .

CDR3aa: CASSVARTDYEQYF
CDR3nt: TGTGCCAGCAGTGTAGCGCGGACAGACTACGAGCAGTACTTC
v_gene: TRBV6-1
j_gene: TRBJ2-7
abundance: .
d_gene: .

CDR3aa: CASSDLNTEAFF
CDR3nt: TGCGCCAGCAGTGACTTGAACACTGAAGCTTTCTTT
v_gene: TRBV10-2
j_gene: TRBJ1-1
abundance: many
d_gene: .

CDR3aa: CASTGDLRNSPLHF
CDR3nt: TGTGCCAGTACGGGGGACCTGCGTAATTCACCCCTCCACTTT
v_gene: TRBV19
j_gene: TRBJ1-6
abundance: .
d_gene: .

CDR3aa: CASSEAGRGGGQPQHF
CDR3nt: TGTGCCAGCAGTGAAGCCGGGAGGGGGGGAGGTCAGCCCCAGCATTTT
v_gene: TRBV6-1
j_gene: TRBJ1-5
abundance: .
d_gene: .

CDR3aa: CASSSGSSGNTIYF
CDR3nt: TGTGCCAGCAGTTCAGGGTCCTCTGGAAACACCATATATTTT
v_gene: TRBV6-1
j_gene: TRBJ1-3
abundance: .
d_gene: .

CDR3aa: CASSLETRAPGQTQYF
CDR3nt: TGTGCCAGCAGCTTAGAGACGCGGGCCCCAGGACAGACCCAGTACTTC
v_gene: TRBV7-8
j_gene: TRBJ2-5
abundance: .
d_gene: .

CDR3aa: CASSERGLYGEQFF
CDR3nt: TGTGCCAGCAGTGAACGGGGGCTGTACGGAGAGCAGTTCTTC
v_gene: TRBV2
j_gene: TRBJ2-1
abundance: .
d_gene: .

CDR3aa: CAIERQSNSPLHF
CDR3nt: TGTGCCATCGAGAGGCAGTCTAATTCACCCCTCCACTTT
v_gene: TRBV6-1
j_gene: TRBJ1-6
abundance: .
d_gene: .

CDR3aa: CASSLKGNTGELFF
CDR3nt: TGTGCCAGCTCACTTAAAGGAAACACCGGGGAGCTGTTTTTT
v_gene: TRBV18
j_gene: TRBJ2-2
abundance: once
d_gene: .

CDR3aa: CASSPIYEQYF
CDR3nt: TGTGCCAGCAGCCCAATCTACGAGCAGTACTTC
v_gene: TRBV5-8
j_gene: TRBJ2-7
abundance: .
d_gene: .

CDR3aa: CASSRDLGRGNYEQYF
CDR3nt: TGTGCCAGCAGCCGGGACCTCGGGAGGGGAAACTACGAGCAGTACTTC
v_gene: TRBV7-2
j_gene: TRBJ2-7
abundance: .
d_gene: TRBD2

CDR3aa: CASSDTVGVRGYTF
CDR3nt: TGCGCCAGCAGTGACACTGTAGGCGTCCGTGGCTACACCTTC
v_gene: TRBV10-2
j_gene: TRBJ1-2
abundance: once
d_gene: .

CDR3aa: CASSYVPVGPQHF
CDR3nt: TGTGCCAGCAGCTACGTACCTGTAGGGCCCCAGCATTTT
v_gene: TRBV11-2
j_gene: TRBJ1-5
abundance: few
d_gene: .

CDR3aa: CASGSSYNEQFF
CDR3nt: TGTGCCAGCGGCAGCTCCTACAATGAGCAGTTCTTC
v_gene: TRBV6-1
j_gene: TRBJ2-1
abundance: .
d_gene: .

CDR3aa: CASSRGGLAGDYNEQFF
CDR3nt: TGTGCCAGCAGCCGAGGAGGTTTAGCGGGAGACTACAATGAGCAGTTCTTC
v_gene: TRBV7-9
j_gene: TRBJ2-1
abundance: .
d_gene: TRBD2

CDR3aa: CASSYGTEIGEQYF
CDR3nt: TGTGCCAGCAGTTACGGGACGGAGATAGGCGAGCAGTACTTC
v_gene: TRBV6-5
j_gene: TRBJ2-7
abundance: .
d_gene: .